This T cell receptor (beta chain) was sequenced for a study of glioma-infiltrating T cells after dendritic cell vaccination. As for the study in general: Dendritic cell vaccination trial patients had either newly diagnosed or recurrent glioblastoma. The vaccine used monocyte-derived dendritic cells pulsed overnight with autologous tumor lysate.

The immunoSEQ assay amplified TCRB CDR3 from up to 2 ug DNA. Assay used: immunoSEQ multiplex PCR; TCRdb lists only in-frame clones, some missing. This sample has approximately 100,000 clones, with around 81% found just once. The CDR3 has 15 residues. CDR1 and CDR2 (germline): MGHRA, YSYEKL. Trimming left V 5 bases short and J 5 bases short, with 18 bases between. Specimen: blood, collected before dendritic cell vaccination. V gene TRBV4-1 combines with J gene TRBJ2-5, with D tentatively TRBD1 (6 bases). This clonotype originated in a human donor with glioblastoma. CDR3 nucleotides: TGCGCCAGCAGCACAGGCATTGGGGGCCGGGAGACCCAGTACTTC. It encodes CASSTGIGGRETQYF.